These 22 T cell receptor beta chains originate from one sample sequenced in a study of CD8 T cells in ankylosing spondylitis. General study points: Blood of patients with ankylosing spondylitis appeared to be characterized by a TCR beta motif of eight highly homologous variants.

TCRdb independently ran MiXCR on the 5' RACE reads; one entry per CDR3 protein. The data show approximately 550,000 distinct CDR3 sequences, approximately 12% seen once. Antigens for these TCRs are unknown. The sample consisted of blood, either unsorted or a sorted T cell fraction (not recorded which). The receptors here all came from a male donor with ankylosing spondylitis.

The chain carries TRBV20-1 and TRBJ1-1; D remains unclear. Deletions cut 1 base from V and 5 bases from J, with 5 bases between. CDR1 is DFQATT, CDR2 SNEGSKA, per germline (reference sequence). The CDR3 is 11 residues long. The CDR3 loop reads CSARGGTEAFF. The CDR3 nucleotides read TGCAGTGCTAGAGGGGGAACTGAAGCTTTCTTT.

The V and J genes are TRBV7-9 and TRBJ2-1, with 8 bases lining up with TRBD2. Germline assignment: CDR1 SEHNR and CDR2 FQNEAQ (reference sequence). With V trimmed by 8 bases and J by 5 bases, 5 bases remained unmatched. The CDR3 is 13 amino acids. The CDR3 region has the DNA TGTGCCAGCGTGACGGGGGGGGACAATGAGCAGTTCTTC. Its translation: CASVTGGDNEQFF.

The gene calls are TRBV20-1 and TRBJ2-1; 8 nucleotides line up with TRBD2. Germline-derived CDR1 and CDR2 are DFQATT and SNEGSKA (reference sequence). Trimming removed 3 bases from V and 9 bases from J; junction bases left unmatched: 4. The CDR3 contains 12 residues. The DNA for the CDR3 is TGCAGTGCTAGCGGGAGGGCGGCTGAGCAGTTCTTC. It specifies CSASGRAAEQFF.

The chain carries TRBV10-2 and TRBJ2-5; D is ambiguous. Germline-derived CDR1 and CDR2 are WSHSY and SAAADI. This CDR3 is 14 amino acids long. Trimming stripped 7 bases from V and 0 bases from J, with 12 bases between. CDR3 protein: CASTHIGYQETQYF. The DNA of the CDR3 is TGCGCCAGCACGCACATCGGGTACCAAGAGACCCAGTACTTC.

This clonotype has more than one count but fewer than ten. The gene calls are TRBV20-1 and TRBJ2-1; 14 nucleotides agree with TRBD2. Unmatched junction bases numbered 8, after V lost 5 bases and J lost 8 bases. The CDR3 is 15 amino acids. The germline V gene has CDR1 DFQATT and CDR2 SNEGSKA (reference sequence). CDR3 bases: TGCAGTGCTGGGACTAGCGGGAGTGTACGGCATGAGCAGTTCTTC. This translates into CSAGTSGSVRHEQFF.

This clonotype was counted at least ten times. The CDR3 DNA reads TGTGCCAGCAGTGGTTGGACACACACAGATACGCAGTATTTT. Translating gives CASSGWTHTDTQYF. The V call is TRBV12-3 or TRBV12-4, the J call TRBJ2-3; D possibly corresponds to TRBD1 (5 bases). There are 14 residues in the CDR3. Between the trimmed V and J ends, which lost 5 bases and 2 bases, there was a span of 11 bases.

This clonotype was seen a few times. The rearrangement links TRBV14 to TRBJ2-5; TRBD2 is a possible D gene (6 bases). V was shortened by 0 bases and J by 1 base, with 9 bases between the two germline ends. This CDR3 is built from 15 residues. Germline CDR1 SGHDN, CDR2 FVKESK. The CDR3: CASSQEEEGQETQYF. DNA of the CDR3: TGTGCCAGCAGCCAAGAAGAGGAGGGCCAAGAGACCCAGTACTTC.

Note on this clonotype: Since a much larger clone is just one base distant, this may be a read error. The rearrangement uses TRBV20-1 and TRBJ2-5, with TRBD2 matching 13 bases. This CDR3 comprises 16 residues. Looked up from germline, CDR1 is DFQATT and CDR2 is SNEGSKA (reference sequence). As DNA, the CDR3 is TGCTGTGCGTCGAGAGGGACTAGCGGGAACCAAGAGACCCAGTACTTC. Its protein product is CCASRGTSGNQETQYF.

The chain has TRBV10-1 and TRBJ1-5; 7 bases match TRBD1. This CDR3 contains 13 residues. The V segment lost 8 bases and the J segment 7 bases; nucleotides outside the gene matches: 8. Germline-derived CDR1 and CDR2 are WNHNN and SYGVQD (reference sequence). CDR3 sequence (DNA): TGCGCCAGCTCCGATGACAGGGCCCAGCCCCAGCATTTT. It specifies CASSDDRAQPQHF.

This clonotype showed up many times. CDR3 nucleotides: TGCAGTGCTACTACTAGCACAGATACGCAGTATTTT. Its translation: CSATTSTDTQYF. The gene calls are TRBV20-1 and TRBJ2-3; D ambiguous. Trimming removed 4 bases at V and 0 bases at J, with 5 bases between. The CDR3 is 12 amino acids. CDR1 is DFQATT and CDR2 is SNEGSKA in the germline V gene (reference sequence).

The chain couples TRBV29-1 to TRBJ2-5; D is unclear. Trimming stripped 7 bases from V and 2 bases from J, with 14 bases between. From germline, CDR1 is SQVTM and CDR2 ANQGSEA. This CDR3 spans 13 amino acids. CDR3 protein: CSAIVETQETQYF. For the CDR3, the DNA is TGCAGCGCTATTGTGGAGACTCAAGAGACCCAGTACTTC.

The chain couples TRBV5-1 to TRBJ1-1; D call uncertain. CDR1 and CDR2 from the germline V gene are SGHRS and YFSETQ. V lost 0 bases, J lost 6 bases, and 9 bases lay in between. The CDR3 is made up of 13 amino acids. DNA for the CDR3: TGCGCCAGCAGCTTGGCCCAGGCCGCTGAAGCTTTCTTT. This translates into CASSLAQAAEAFF.

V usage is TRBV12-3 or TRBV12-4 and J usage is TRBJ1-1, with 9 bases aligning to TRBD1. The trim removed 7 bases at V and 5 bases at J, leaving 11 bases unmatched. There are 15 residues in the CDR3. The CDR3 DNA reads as TGTGCCAGCACCGACTGGGACAGGGATGATACTGAAGCTTTCTTT. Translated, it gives CASTDWDRDDTEAFF.

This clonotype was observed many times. CDR3 amino acids: CASSKGRELEAFF. CDR3 DNA sequence: TGTGCCAGCAGCAAGGGTCGGGAGCTTGAAGCTTTCTTT. The genes are TRBV12-3 or TRBV12-4 and TRBJ1-1, with D hard to call. V lost 6 bases and J lost 7, with 15 bases in between. The CDR3 spans 13 residues.

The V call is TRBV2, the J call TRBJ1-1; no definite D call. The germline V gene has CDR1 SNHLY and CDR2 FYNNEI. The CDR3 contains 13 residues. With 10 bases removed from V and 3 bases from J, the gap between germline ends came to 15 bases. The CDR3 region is CATRRHRDTEAFF. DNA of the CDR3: TGTGCCACTCGAAGGCATAGGGACACTGAAGCTTTCTTT. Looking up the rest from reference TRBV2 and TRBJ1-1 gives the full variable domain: EPEVTQTPSHQVTQMGQEVILRCVPISNHLYFYWYRQILGQKVEFLVSFYNNEISEKSEIFDDQFSVERPDGSNFTLKIRSTKLEDSAMYFCATRRHRDTEAFFGQGTRLTVV.

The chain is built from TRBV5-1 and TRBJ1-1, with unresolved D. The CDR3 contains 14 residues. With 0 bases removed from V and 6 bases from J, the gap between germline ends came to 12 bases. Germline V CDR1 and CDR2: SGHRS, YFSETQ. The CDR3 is CASSLDLVWAEAFF. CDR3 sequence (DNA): TGCGCCAGCAGCTTGGATCTCGTGTGGGCTGAAGCTTTCTTT.

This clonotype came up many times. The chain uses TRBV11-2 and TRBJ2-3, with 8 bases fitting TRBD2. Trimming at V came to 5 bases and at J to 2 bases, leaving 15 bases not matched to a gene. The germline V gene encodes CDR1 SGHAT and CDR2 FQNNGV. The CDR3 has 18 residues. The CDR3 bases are TGTGCCAGCAGCCAACAAACGTCCTTTAGCGGGACCACAGATACGCAGTATTTT. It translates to CASSQQTSFSGTTDTQYF.

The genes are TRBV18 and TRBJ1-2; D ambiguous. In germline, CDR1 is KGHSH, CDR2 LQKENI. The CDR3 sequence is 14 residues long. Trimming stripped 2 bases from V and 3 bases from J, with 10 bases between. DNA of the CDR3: TGTGCCAGCTCACCAAGCACAGATGACTATGGCTACACCTTC. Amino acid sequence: CASSPSTDDYGYTF.

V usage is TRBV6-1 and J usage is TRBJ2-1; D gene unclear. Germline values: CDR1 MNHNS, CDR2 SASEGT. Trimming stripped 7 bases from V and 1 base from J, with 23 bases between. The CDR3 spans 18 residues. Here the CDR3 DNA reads TGTGCCAGCACGAGAACGGGCATAGCAGTCTTATCCTACAATGAGCAGTTCTTC. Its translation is CASTRTGIAVLSYNEQFF.

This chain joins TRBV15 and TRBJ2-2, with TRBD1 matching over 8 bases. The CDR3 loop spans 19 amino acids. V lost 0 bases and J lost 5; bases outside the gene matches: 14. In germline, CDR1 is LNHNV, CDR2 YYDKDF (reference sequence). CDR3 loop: CATSRDPPRQGASTGELFF. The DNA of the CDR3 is TGTGCCACCAGCAGAGATCCCCCCCGTCAGGGGGCTTCGACCGGGGAGCTGTTTTTT.

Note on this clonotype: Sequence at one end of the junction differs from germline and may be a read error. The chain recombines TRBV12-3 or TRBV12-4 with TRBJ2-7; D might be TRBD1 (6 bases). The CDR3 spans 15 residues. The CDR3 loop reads CPSSPTGTGLGEQYF. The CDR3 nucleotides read TGTCCCAGCAGTCCCACAGGGACGGGTTTGGGCGAGCAGTACTTC.

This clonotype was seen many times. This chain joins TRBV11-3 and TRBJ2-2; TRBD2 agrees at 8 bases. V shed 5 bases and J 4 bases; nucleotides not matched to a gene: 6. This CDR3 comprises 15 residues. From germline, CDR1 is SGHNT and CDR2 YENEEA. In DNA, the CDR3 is TGTGCCAGCAGCCGAGCGGGAGAGGGCACCGGGGAGCTGTTTTTT. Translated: CASSRAGEGTGELFF.